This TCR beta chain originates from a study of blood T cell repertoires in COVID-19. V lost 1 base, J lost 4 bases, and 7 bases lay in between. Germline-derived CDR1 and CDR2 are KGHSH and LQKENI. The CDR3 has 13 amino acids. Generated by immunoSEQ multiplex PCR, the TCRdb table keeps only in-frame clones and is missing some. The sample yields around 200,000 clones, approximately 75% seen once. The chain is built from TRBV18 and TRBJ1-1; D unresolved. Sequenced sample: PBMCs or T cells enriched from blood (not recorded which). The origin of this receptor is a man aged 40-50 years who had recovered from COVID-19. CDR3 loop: CASSPRAGTEAFF. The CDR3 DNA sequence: TGTGCCAGCTCACCACGGGCCGGCACTGAAGCTTTCTTT.